These 2 T cell receptor beta chains were all obtained from the same sample, sequenced in a study of post-analysis software for immune sequencing data. Study conclusions and caveats: Included in a set of roughly five TRBV segments more frequent in patients than controls were TRBV5-6, TRBV5-1 and TRBV20-1.

Antigens of these TCRs are unknown. Built from TCR beta cDNA, the libraries had unique molecular identifiers in them. One entry per CDR3 protein results from TCRdb running MiXCR on the PCR reads. This table has approximately 660,000 distinct CDR3 sequences, 55% to 70% appearing once. The material sequenced was blood. The source of these receptors is a girl aged 2 to 9 with multiple sclerosis.

The V gene is TRBV20-1, the J gene TRBJ1-2, with TRBD1 as a possible D gene (6 bases). Trimming took 2 bases from V and 1 from J, leaving 17 bases between them. Germline values: CDR1 DFQATT, CDR2 SNEGSKA (reference sequence). CDR3 length equals 16 residues. CDR3 DNA sequence: TGCAGTGCTAGACCCCCCGGGGGGGGCTTTAACTATGGCTACACCTTC. Translation gives CSARPPGGGFNYGYTF.

This clonotype has at least ten counts. The J gene is TRBJ1-4, the V gene TRBV20-1; a weak D match, TRBD1 (5 bases). The CDR3 extends over 13 amino acids. V was shortened by 1 base and J by 3 bases, with 6 bases between the two germline ends. Germline V gene sequence: CDR1 DFQATT, CDR2 SNEGSKA (reference sequence). DNA of the CDR3: TGCAGTGCTAGAGGGGGCCCTAATGAAAAACTGTTTTTT. Its protein product is CSARGGPNEKLFF.